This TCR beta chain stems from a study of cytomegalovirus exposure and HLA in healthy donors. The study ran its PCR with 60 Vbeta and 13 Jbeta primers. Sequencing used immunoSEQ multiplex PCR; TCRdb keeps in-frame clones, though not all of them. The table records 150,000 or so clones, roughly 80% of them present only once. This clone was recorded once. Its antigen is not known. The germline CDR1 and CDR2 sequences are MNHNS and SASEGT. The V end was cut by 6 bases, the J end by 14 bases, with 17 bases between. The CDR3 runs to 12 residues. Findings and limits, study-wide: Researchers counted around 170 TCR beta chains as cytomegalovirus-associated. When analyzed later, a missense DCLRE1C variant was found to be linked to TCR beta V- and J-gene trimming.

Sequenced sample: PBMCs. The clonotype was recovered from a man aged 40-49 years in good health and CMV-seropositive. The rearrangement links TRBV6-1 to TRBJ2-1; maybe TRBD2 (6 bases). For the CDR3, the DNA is TGTGCCAGCAGGTTGGGCGGGACGGGAGAGTTCTTC. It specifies CASRLGGTGEFF.